The clone carrying this T cell receptor beta chain was picked up a small number of times. Its specificity is not known. This record belongs to a study of CD8+ T cells in alopecia areata. Study findings and constraints: Across lesional scalp, and particularly alopecia totalis/universalis, clonality surpassed that of normal scalp. TCR sharing was clearer in mice than between patients, perhaps partly owing to patient HLA diversity.

cDNA reverse transcribed from extracted RNA served as the sequencing template. The data were produced by immunoSEQ multiplex PCR, yet TCRdb's version contains in-frame clones alone and is incomplete. The data hold more than 90,000 clones, with 55% to 70% observed a single time. The origin of this receptor is a human donor in good health. The sample was CD4+ T cells sorted from blood.

The chain's CDR3 is CASSFTRVVQQYF. The CDR3 DNA reads TGTGCCAGCAGCTTTACTCGGGTCGTCCAGCAGTACTTC. The V call is TRBV5-6, the J call TRBJ2-7, with unresolved D. The V end was cut by 2 bases, the J end by 8 bases, with 14 bases between. There are 13 residues in the CDR3. Looked up from germline, CDR1 is SGHDT and CDR2 is YYEEEE.